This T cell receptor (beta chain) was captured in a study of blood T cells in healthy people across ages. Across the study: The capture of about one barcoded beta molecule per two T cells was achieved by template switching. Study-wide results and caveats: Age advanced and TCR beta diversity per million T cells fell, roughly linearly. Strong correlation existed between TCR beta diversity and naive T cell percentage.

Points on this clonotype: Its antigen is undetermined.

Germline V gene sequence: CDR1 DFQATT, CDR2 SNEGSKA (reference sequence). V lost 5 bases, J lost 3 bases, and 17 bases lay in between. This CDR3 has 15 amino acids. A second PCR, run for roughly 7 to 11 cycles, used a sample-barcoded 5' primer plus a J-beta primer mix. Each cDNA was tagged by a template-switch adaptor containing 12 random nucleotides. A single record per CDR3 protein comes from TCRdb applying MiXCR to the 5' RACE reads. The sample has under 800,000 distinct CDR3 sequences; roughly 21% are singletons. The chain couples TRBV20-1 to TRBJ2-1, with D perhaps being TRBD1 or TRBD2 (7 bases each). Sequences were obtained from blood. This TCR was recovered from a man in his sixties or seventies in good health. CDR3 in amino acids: CSAEGAGVDYNEQFF. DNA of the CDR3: TGCAGTGCTGAGGGGGCGGGAGTGGACTACAATGAGCAGTTCTTC.